This T cell receptor beta chain was sequenced for a study of breast tumors, draining lymph nodes, adjacent tissues. Trimming shortened V by 2 bases and J by 5 bases, and 9 bases separated the two germline ends. This CDR3 is 13 amino acids long. Germline V CDR1 and CDR2: DFQATT, SNEGSKA (reference sequence). Breast cancer patients provided tissue from their axillary draining lymph nodes. This clonotype was seen at least ten times. Antigen: not known. Study-level points and caveats: Data fit most tumor T cells coming from lymph node, expanding in tumor. Luminal-like breast cancer showed significantly higher tumor–nontumor repertoire similarity than basal-like. Tumor repertoires ranked between lymph nodes and nontumor tissue in diversity, with V and J gene preferences.

TCRdb reprocessed the multiplex PCR reads via MiXCR and lists one record per CDR3 protein. Of some 100,000 distinct CDR3 sequences listed, roughly 20% were seen once; the top ten hold roughly 1.2%. This TCR was sampled from a female donor with breast cancer. Some clones in this sample may be carry-over from other donors' samples. Sequencing was done on a sample of axillary lymph node tissue. The chain carries TRBV20-1 and TRBJ2-2; no reliable D call. CDR3 in DNA: TGCAGTGCTAGAAGGGTGGGAACCGGGGAGCTGTTTTTT. This encodes CSARRVGTGELFF.